Listed below are T cell receptor beta chains from one sample, sequenced in a study of T cell responses to AZD1222 COVID-19 vaccine. Measured with immunoSEQ multiplex PCR; TCRdb has only the in-frame clones, and not every one. Of about 120,000 clones listed, 92% were seen once; the top ten hold roughly 13%. Sequenced material: peripheral blood, taken on day 0 of AZD1222 vaccination. The receptors originated from an adult in good health. CDR3s include the opening cysteine and the closing phenylalanine or tryptophan. The D gene is left open where the match is weak. Clone sizes are given selectively: once, few, many, or a class where the clone is expanded.

d_call	clone_size	v_call	j_call	cdr3_aa	cdr3_nt
NA	NA	TRBV7-8	TRBJ1-1	CASSTRDGTEAFF	TGTGCCAGCAGCACCAGGGACGGCACTGAAGCTTTCTTT
NA	NA	TRBV27	TRBJ1-6	CASGNRVWDNSPLHF	TGTGCCAGCGGAAACAGGGTTTGGGATAATTCACCCCTCCACTTT
NA	NA	TRBV4-3	TRBJ2-7	CASSQDRTYEQYF	TGCGCCAGCAGCCAGGACAGAACCTACGAGCAGTACTTC
NA	NA	TRBV29-1	TRBJ1-1	CSVDKTGADTEAFF	TGCAGCGTTGATAAGACGGGGGCGGACACTGAAGCTTTCTTT
NA	once	TRBV7-9	TRBJ2-7	CASSTLNSRGGRFSYEQYF	TGTGCCAGCAGCACTCTAAATTCCAGGGGCGGTCGATTCTCCTACGAGCAGTACTTC
NA	NA	TRBV6-5	TRBJ1-6	CASSYGTPLHF	TGTGCCAGCAGTTATGGGACACCCCTCCACTTT
NA	NA	TRBV5-5	TRBJ1-6	CASSLGDIHNSPLHF	TGTGCCAGCAGCTTGGGGGACATCCATAATTCACCCCTCCACTTT
NA	NA	TRBV10-3	TRBJ1-4	CAISESPAGGAREKLFF	TGTGCCATCAGTGAGTCCCCCGCGGGTGGGGCCCGGGAAAAACTGTTTTTT
NA	once	TRBV6-6	TRBJ2-3	CASSYHLDASTDTQYF	TGTGCCAGCAGTTACCATCTGGATGCTAGCACAGATACGCAGTATTTT
NA	NA	TRBV7-2	TRBJ1-5	CASSLTAYTSNQPQHF	TGTGCCAGCAGCTTAACTGCTTATACCAGCAATCAGCCCCAGCATTTT
NA	NA	TRBV7-8	TRBJ1-2	CASSLERGGHYGYTF	TGTGCCAGCAGCTTAGAGCGGGGGGGCCACTATGGCTACACCTTC
TRBD2	NA	TRBV9	TRBJ2-2	CASSAPGLAGGPNTGELFF	TGTGCCAGCAGCGCACCGGGACTAGCGGGTGGCCCGAACACCGGGGAGCTGTTTTTT
NA	few	TRBV21-1	TRBJ2-7	CASPTRPSYEQYF	TGTGCCAGCCCGACCCGCCCTTCCTACGAGCAGTACTTC
TRBD2	NA	TRBV2	TRBJ2-5	CASRAGPGTSGQETQYF	TGTGCCAGCAGGGCGGGTCCCGGGACTAGCGGACAAGAGACCCAGTACTTC
NA	few	TRBV2	TRBJ1-1	CASREGNTEAFF	TGTGCCAGCAGGGAGGGGAACACTGAAGCTTTCTTT